This TCR beta chain appears in the sequencing data of a study of naive and memory T cell subsets. V was shortened by 5 bases and J by 0 bases, with 11 bases between the two germline ends. This CDR3 has 15 residues. Treatment reported: skin biopsy from PPD injection site in Mantoux-positive individual. The library had UMIs added by 3' ligation of an oligonucleotide to TCR cDNA. Cells were not sorted; total RNA input targeted about 1 to 1000 ng. Four PCR rounds used nested alpha and beta constant region primers plus the SP2 primer. TCRdb ran MiXCR on the UMI-ligation and nested PCR reads and lists one entry per CDR3 protein. The sample lists 40,000 or so distinct CDR3 sequences; about 11% were seen once.

Sequences were derived from skin, sampled from a tuberculin skin test site. This sequence originates from an adult in good health. The V call is TRBV12-3 or TRBV12-4, the J call TRBJ2-4; no clear D gene. CDR3 bases: TGTGCCAGCAGTCCTCCCCTTGAAGCCAAAAACATTCAGTACTTC. This translates into CASSPPLEAKNIQYF.